These T cell receptor beta chains were read from a single sample in a study of blood T cell repertoires in COVID-19. Using immunoSEQ multiplex PCR, the repertoire was profiled, and TCRdb retains in-frame clones only, with some absent. Of 250,000 to 300,000 clones listed, 80% to 90% are singletons. The sequenced sample consisted of peripheral blood. These TCRs come from a woman in her 70s with acute or convalescent COVID-19. Each CDR3 is given with its conserved first and last residue. D genes are given only for firm matches. Size tells how often a clone was seen (once, few, many) or the class of an expanded clone, and some rows leave it out.

V: TRBV5-4
D: TRBD1
size: .
J: TRBJ1-1
DNA: TGTGCCAGCAGCCCGAGAGGACAGGCAAACACTGAAGCTTTCTTT
CDR3: CASSPRGQANTEAFF

V: TRBV5-1
D: TRBD1
size: .
J: TRBJ1-1
DNA: TGCGCCAGCAGCTTGGGCCTTCCCGGGACAGGTTTGAACACTGAAGCTTTCTTT
CDR3: CASSLGLPGTGLNTEAFF

V: TRBV18
D: .
size: .
J: TRBJ1-3
DNA: TGTGCCAGCTCACCTACACACGGAGGTCCCACTGGAAACACCATATATTTT
CDR3: CASSPTHGGPTGNTIYF

V: TRBV6-5
D: TRBD1
size: .
J: TRBJ1-6
DNA: TGTGCCAGCAGTTACCTCCGACAGGGAGCCGCACCCCTCCACTTT
CDR3: CASSYLRQGAAPLHF

V: TRBV30
D: .
size: .
J: TRBJ2-7
DNA: TGTGCCTGGGCCGAGGGGACAGAGCAGTACTTC
CDR3: CAWAEGTEQYF

V: TRBV19
D: .
size: .
J: TRBJ1-3
DNA: TGTGCCAGTAGTCGTATACTTTCCGGAGGGGGAAACACCATATATTTT
CDR3: CASSRILSGGGNTIYF

V: TRBV5-1
D: TRBD1
size: .
J: TRBJ1-1
DNA: TGCGCCAGCAGCTCCCCGACAGGGGCGGGCACTGAAGCTTTCTTT
CDR3: CASSSPTGAGTEAFF

V: TRBV5-1
D: .
size: .
J: TRBJ2-7
DNA: TGCGCCAGCAGCTTGACGTCGGGGTCTCTCTACGAGCAGTACTTC
CDR3: CASSLTSGSLYEQYF

V: TRBV11-2
D: .
size: .
J: TRBJ1-2
DNA: TGTGCCAGCAGCTTAGATTCAGGGGTGGGCTATGGCTACACCTTC
CDR3: CASSLDSGVGYGYTF

V: TRBV6-1
D: .
size: .
J: TRBJ1-2
DNA: TGTGCCAGCAGTGAACCAGGGGCCTTCTATGGCTACACCTTC
CDR3: CASSEPGAFYGYTF

V: TRBV5-1
D: TRBD2
size: .
J: TRBJ2-2
DNA: TGCGCCAGCAGCTTAATTGGCCTAGCGGGGGCCGGGGAGCTGTTTTTT
CDR3: CASSLIGLAGAGELFF

V: TRBV10-2
D: .
size: few
J: TRBJ1-1
DNA: TGCGCCAGCAGCCCGCGGGGGGGAGACACTGAAGCTTTCTTT
CDR3: CASSPRGGDTEAFF

V: TRBV29-1
D: .
size: .
J: TRBJ1-1
DNA: TGCAGCGGATCCCTACAGGGAATCACTGAAGCTTTCTTT
CDR3: CSGSLQGITEAFF

V: TRBV27
D: .
size: .
J: TRBJ2-2
DNA: TGTGCCAGCGGCAAGGGGGGGCGCGGCACCGGGGAGCTGTTTTTT
CDR3: CASGKGGRGTGELFF

V: TRBV30
D: .
size: .
J: TRBJ2-5
DNA: TGTGCCTGGAGTTTAGGGGGGGCAGAGACCCAGTACTTC
CDR3: CAWSLGGAETQYF

V: TRBV5-6
D: .
size: .
J: TRBJ1-3
DNA: TGTGCCAGCAGCCCACAGGCTCGCCGCTCTGGAAACACCATATATTTT
CDR3: CASSPQARRSGNTIYF

V: TRBV29-1
D: .
size: .
J: TRBJ2-7
DNA: TGCAGCACAACAGGGACCCAAGGGGACGGCCCCTACGAGCAGTACTTC
CDR3: CSTTGTQGDGPYEQYF

V: TRBV6-5
D: .
size: .
J: TRBJ1-1
DNA: TGTGCCAGCAGTTATCGGGGGGTTGTGAACACTGAAGCTTTCTTT
CDR3: CASSYRGVVNTEAFF

V: TRBV9
D: TRBD2
size: .
J: TRBJ2-3
DNA: TGTGCCAGCAGTTGGACTAGCGGGGGATCAACTAGCACAGATACGCAGTATTTT
CDR3: CASSWTSGGSTSTDTQYF

V: TRBV18
D: .
size: .
J: TRBJ2-1
DNA: TGTGCCAGCTCACCTCAACTGAGGACAGAAAATGAGCAGTTCTTC
CDR3: CASSPQLRTENEQFF

V: TRBV5-1
D: .
size: once
J: TRBJ2-3
DNA: TGCGCCAGCAGTGCGGTGGATACGCAGTATTTT
CDR3: CASSAVDTQYF

V: TRBV5-1
D: TRBD1
size: .
J: TRBJ2-1
DNA: TGCGCCAGCAGCTCCGGTGGGACAGGGACCAATGAGCAGTTCTTC
CDR3: CASSSGGTGTNEQFF

V: TRBV4-2
D: .
size: once
J: TRBJ2-2
DNA: TGTGCCAGCAGCGGGGCTATTGCCGGGGAGCTGTTTTTT
CDR3: CASSGAIAGELFF

V: TRBV3-1/TRBV3-2
D: .
size: few
J: TRBJ1-1
DNA: TGTGCCAGCAGCCAAGTAGGGGTCACTGAAGCTTTCTTT
CDR3: CASSQVGVTEAFF

V: TRBV19
D: .
size: .
J: TRBJ2-5
DNA: TGTGCCAGTAGTATCACTAACCAAGAGACCCAGTACTTC
CDR3: CASSITNQETQYF

V: TRBV18
D: .
size: .
J: TRBJ1-3
DNA: TGTGCCAGCTCACCAAGGGAATTTGGGCGCAGGGATTTT
CDR3: CASSPREFGRRDF

V: TRBV6-5
D: .
size: .
J: TRBJ1-2
DNA: TGTGCCAGCATCGGAAGGGGAAGCTACACCTTC
CDR3: CASIGRGSYTF

V: TRBV3-1/TRBV3-2
D: TRBD1
size: .
J: TRBJ1-1
DNA: TGTGCCAGCAGTGGGGACAGGGCGAACACTGAAGCTTTCTTT
CDR3: CASSGDRANTEAFF

V: TRBV5-1
D: .
size: .
J: TRBJ1-2
DNA: TGCGCCAGCAGCTTGGATAGGGGATATGGCTACACCTTC
CDR3: CASSLDRGYGYTF

V: TRBV30
D: .
size: once
J: TRBJ1-2
DNA: TGTGCCTGGAGTGCGGCGGCTAACTATGGCTACACCTTC
CDR3: CAWSAAANYGYTF

V: TRBV5-1
D: .
size: .
J: TRBJ1-2
DNA: TGCGCCAGCAGCCCGATGGCAGGGCCCTATGGCTACACCTTC
CDR3: CASSPMAGPYGYTF

V: TRBV18
D: .
size: .
J: TRBJ2-7
DNA: TGTGCCAGCTCGCAACTTGGAGGCTCCTACGAGCAGTACTTC
CDR3: CASSQLGGSYEQYF

V: TRBV19
D: .
size: .
J: TRBJ1-5
DNA: TGTGCCAGTAGTATGGGGGGACCATCCTATAGCAATCAGCCCCAGCATTTT
CDR3: CASSMGGPSYSNQPQHF

V: TRBV3-1/TRBV3-2
D: .
size: .
J: TRBJ1-2
DNA: TGTGCCAGCAGCCAAGCCCCATCCGCGCCTAACTATGGCTACACCTTC
CDR3: CASSQAPSAPNYGYTF

V: TRBV7-9
D: TRBD1
size: .
J: TRBJ1-1
DNA: TGTGCCAGCAGCGTACATACAGGGGGATCGACTGAAGCTTTCTTT
CDR3: CASSVHTGGSTEAFF

V: TRBV28
D: .
size: few
J: TRBJ2-7
DNA: TGTGCCAGCAGTTTACCCGCCGCCAGGATTGTAGACGAGCAGTACTTC
CDR3: CASSLPAARIVDEQYF

V: TRBV9
D: TRBD2
size: .
J: TRBJ2-5
DNA: TGTGCCAGCAGCGTAGGCCGGACTAGCGGGGGCGAGACCCAGTACTTC
CDR3: CASSVGRTSGGETQYF

V: TRBV11-1
D: .
size: once
J: TRBJ1-1
DNA: TGTGCCAGCAGCTCCGCCCGGGAAGCTTTCTTT
CDR3: CASSSAREAFF

V: TRBV29-1
D: .
size: .
J: TRBJ2-3
DNA: TGCAGCGTTGAACCAGGGATAGGAGATACGCAGTATTTT
CDR3: CSVEPGIGDTQYF

V: TRBV6-5
D: .
size: few
J: TRBJ1-1
DNA: TGTGCCAGCAGTTACAGGGGGGGGGAAGCTTTCTTT
CDR3: CASSYRGGEAFF

V: TRBV21-1
D: .
size: .
J: TRBJ2-1
DNA: TGTGCCAGCAGCAACCGAGCGGGGGGGAAAGAATTCTCCTACAATGAGCAGTTCTTC
CDR3: CASSNRAGGKEFSYNEQFF

V: TRBV10-3
D: .
size: .
J: TRBJ1-1
DNA: TGTGCCATCAGTGAGTCCGTAGGGGCGCAGGACACTGAAGCTTTCTTT
CDR3: CAISESVGAQDTEAFF

V: TRBV11-2
D: .
size: .
J: TRBJ2-1
DNA: TGTGCCGTCTCAGGTCCGAGCTCCTACAATGAGCAGTTCTTC
CDR3: CAVSGPSSYNEQFF

V: TRBV15
D: .
size: .
J: TRBJ1-2
DNA: TGTGCCACCAGCAGAGATCGGGGGAACTATGGCTACACCTTC
CDR3: CATSRDRGNYGYTF

V: TRBV11-2
D: .
size: few
J: TRBJ2-7
DNA: TGTGCCAGCAGCTGGCAGGTATCCCGCTACGAGCAGTACTTC
CDR3: CASSWQVSRYEQYF

V: TRBV19
D: TRBD1
size: .
J: TRBJ1-2
DNA: TGTGCCAGTAGCCACCAACAGGGGCCCACCTATGGCTACACCTTC
CDR3: CASSHQQGPTYGYTF

V: TRBV27
D: .
size: once
J: TRBJ1-1
DNA: TGTGCCAGCAGTTTAGACAGATCGAACACTGAAGCTTTCTTT
CDR3: CASSLDRSNTEAFF

V: TRBV6-6
D: .
size: .
J: TRBJ1-3
DNA: TGTGCCAGCAGCTCGACAGTCTCTGGAAACACCATATATTTT
CDR3: CASSSTVSGNTIYF

V: TRBV7-3
D: TRBD1
size: .
J: TRBJ2-3
DNA: TGTGCCAGCAGTCGGGACAGGACTTCCACAGATACGCAGTATTTT
CDR3: CASSRDRTSTDTQYF

V: TRBV19
D: TRBD1
size: .
J: TRBJ2-1
DNA: TGTGCCAGTAGTATATCCCGGACAGGGGGGAATGAGCAGTTCTTC
CDR3: CASSISRTGGNEQFF

V: TRBV9
D: TRBD1
size: .
J: TRBJ1-1
DNA: TGTGCCAGCACCTTAATACAGGGGGGCACTGAAGCTTTCTTT
CDR3: CASTLIQGGTEAFF

V: TRBV6-5
D: .
size: .
J: TRBJ1-6
DNA: TGTGCCAGCAGTTACAGGGGCGGAGCCCTCCACTTT
CDR3: CASSYRGGALHF

V: TRBV11-2
D: .
size: .
J: TRBJ2-3
DNA: TGTGCCAGCCGCGTGGGGCTCCTCACAGATACGCAGTATTTT
CDR3: CASRVGLLTDTQYF

V: TRBV11-3
D: TRBD1
size: once
J: TRBJ2-1
DNA: TGTGCCAGCAGCTTTTCAGGGGGCAATGAGCAGTTCTTC
CDR3: CASSFSGGNEQFF

V: TRBV5-1
D: TRBD1
size: .
J: TRBJ1-2
DNA: TGCGCCAGCAGCCCGGACAGGTCGACAGGCTACACCTTC
CDR3: CASSPDRSTGYTF

V: TRBV18
D: TRBD1
size: once
J: TRBJ1-2
DNA: TGTGCCAGCTCACCCCAGACAGGGGGCGCCGACTATGGCTACACCTTC
CDR3: CASSPQTGGADYGYTF

V: TRBV9
D: TRBD1
size: .
J: TRBJ1-2
DNA: TGTGCCAGCAGGGCCACCGGGACAGGGGGTGGCTACACCTTC
CDR3: CASRATGTGGGYTF

V: TRBV5-1
D: TRBD2
size: .
J: TRBJ2-3
DNA: TGCGCCAGCAGCTCCCCCAATAGCGGGGCGACCACAGATACGCAGTATTTT
CDR3: CASSSPNSGATTDTQYF

V: TRBV18
D: .
size: .
J: TRBJ2-7
DNA: TGTGCCAGCTCACGGTCAGGGGCGAACTACGAGCAGTACTTC
CDR3: CASSRSGANYEQYF

V: TRBV5-4
D: TRBD1
size: .
J: TRBJ2-7
DNA: TGTGCCAGCAGCTTTGGACAGGGGACGTACGAGCAGTACTTC
CDR3: CASSFGQGTYEQYF